Following are 32 T cell receptor beta chains from one sample sequenced in a study of T-cell memory formation after mild COVID-19. TCRdb recomputed calls from the 5' RACE reads with MiXCR, one row per CDR3 protein. In the table there are around 250,000 distinct CDR3 sequences, 16% of which are singletons. Sequencing was done on a sample of PBMCs or a T cell subset sorted from them (not recorded which). These TCRs come from a man aged 18 to 35 who had mild COVID-19 (a few samples of this study predate the infection). Cell type and time point are not known.

This clonotype was counted a few times. This rearrangement joins TRBV7-2 to TRBJ2-3; D perhaps matches TRBD2 (5 bases). This CDR3 region has 14 residues. The ends were cut back, 5 bases at V and 2 bases at J, with 11 bases in the middle. Germline V gene sequence: CDR1 SGHTA, CDR2 FQGNSA. CDR3 sequence: CASSRGLATDTQYF. The CDR3, as DNA: TGTGCCAGCAGCCGTGGACTGGCCACAGATACGCAGTATTTT.

This clonotype appeared a few times. This chain uses TRBV6-5 with TRBJ2-1, with TRBD2 matching 8 bases. Trimming removed 10 bases from V and 5 bases from J; junction bases left unmatched: 10. CDR3 length: 14 residues. Germline assignment: CDR1 MNHEY and CDR2 SVGAGI. The CDR3 DNA sequence: TGTGCCACCTCCCTCGGGGGGGTGGACAATGAGCAGTTCTTC. Amino acid sequence: CATSLGGVDNEQFF.

This clonotype came up a few times. The CDR3 protein is CSVLGPGGNQPQHF. Written as DNA, the CDR3 is TGCAGTGTCCTAGGGCCAGGTGGCAATCAGCCCCAGCATTTT. The chain combines TRBV20-1 with TRBJ1-5; D gene uncertain. The CDR3 runs to 14 residues. V was clipped by 7 bases and J by 2 bases, with 15 bases between them. Germline V gene sequence: CDR1 DFQATT, CDR2 SNEGSKA (reference sequence).

The rearrangement uses TRBV2 and TRBJ2-7; D is possibly TRBD1 (6 bases). This CDR3 contains 13 residues. Trimming took off 6 bases at V and 4 bases at J, with 13 bases between the two ends. Germline CDR1 reads SNHLY; CDR2 reads FYNNEI. Here the CDR3 reads CASRWTEIYEQYV. The CDR3 nucleotides are TGTGCCAGCAGATGGACAGAAATTTACGAGCAGTACGTC.

The chain couples TRBV2 to TRBJ2-2; unclear D gene. The CDR3 is made up of 15 amino acids. Trimming pared 3 bases from V and 4 bases from J, leaving 12 bases between. The germline CDR1 and CDR2 sequences are SNHLY and FYNNEI. The CDR3 bases are TGTGCCAGCAGTGACATCCGACCCTCCACCGGGGAGCTGTTTTTT. It specifies CASSDIRPSTGELFF.

This clonotype came up a few times. V usage is TRBV5-1 and J usage is TRBJ2-4; TRBD2 might be the D (7 bases). The V and J ends lost 2 bases and 7 bases respectively, with 16 bases between them. This CDR3 is 15 amino acids long. In germline, CDR1 is SGHRS, CDR2 YFSETQ. CDR3 in amino acids: CASSFAGAEVNIQYF. Here the CDR3 DNA reads TGCGCCAGCAGCTTTGCGGGGGCGGAGGTGAACATTCAGTACTTC. The variable domain in full, with the rest retrieved from reference TRBV5-1 and TRBJ2-4, is KAGVTQTPRYLIKTRGQQVTLSCSPISGHRSVSWYQQTPGQGLQFLFEYFSETQRNKGNFPGRFSGRQFSNSRSEMNVSTLELGDSALYLCASSFAGAEVNIQYFGAGTRLSVL.

This clonotype was counted a few times. The V call is TRBV5-1, the J call TRBJ2-1; D not certain. The CDR3 consists of 13 residues. Germline lookup yields CDR1 SGHRS and CDR2 YFSETQ. Trimming shortened V by 0 bases and J by 6 bases, and 7 bases separated the two germline ends. CDR3 protein: CASSLAPGNEQFF. The CDR3 DNA reads TGCGCCAGCAGCTTGGCTCCGGGCAATGAGCAGTTCTTC.

This clonotype came up a few times. CDR3 in DNA: TGTGCCAGCAGCCAAGAACCCCCGTTATCTGAAGCTTTCTTT. It translates to CASSQEPPLSEAFF. V usage is TRBV3-1 and J usage is TRBJ1-1, with D unclear. The CDR3 covers 14 residues. Germline loops: CDR1 LGHDT, CDR2 YNNKEL (reference sequence). Trimming left V 0 bases short and J 6 bases short, with 11 bases between.

The chain links TRBV7-2 to TRBJ1-4, with D unresolved. CDR1 is SGHTA, CDR2 FQGNSA, per germline. The CDR3 is made up of 16 amino acids. Trimming removed 8 bases from V and 0 bases from J, with 16 bases in between. The CDR3 bases are TGTGCCAGCCGAAGGAACACGGGTGCAACTAATGAAAAACTGTTTTTT. Its protein product is CASRRNTGATNEKLFF. Full variable domain (remainder filled in from reference TRBV7-2 and TRBJ1-4): GAGVSQSPSNKVTEKGKDVELRCDPISGHTALYWYRQSLGQGLEFLIYFQGNSAPDKSGLPSDRFSAERTGGSVSTLTIQRTQQEDSAVYLCASRRNTGATNEKLFFGSGTQLSVL.

This chain connects TRBV15 to TRBJ2-1, with no clear D. The V end was cut by 3 bases, the J end by 9 bases, with 12 bases between. This CDR3 region has 13 residues. Germline values: CDR1 LNHNV, CDR2 YYDKDF (reference sequence). CDR3 loop: CATSSDTRLEQFF. Written as DNA, the CDR3 is TGTGCCACCAGCAGCGACACGAGACTTGAGCAGTTCTTC.

The chain carries TRBV5-4 and TRBJ1-1, with D hard to call. This CDR3 is 13 amino acids long. The germline V gene has CDR1 SGHNT and CDR2 YYREEE (reference sequence). The V and J ends lost 0 bases and 5 bases respectively, with 8 bases between them. The CDR3 here is CASSLEVFTEAFF. The CDR3, as DNA: TGTGCCAGCAGCTTGGAAGTCTTTACTGAAGCTTTCTTT.

This clonotype was detected a few times. The chain is built from TRBV29-1 and TRBJ1-3; no clear D gene. V gave up 7 bases and J gave up 3 bases, with 7 bases separating them. CDR3 size: 11 residues. Looked up from germline, CDR1 is SQVTM and CDR2 is ANQGSEA. In DNA, the CDR3 is TGCAGCGCGATCGGTGGAAACACCATATATTTT. Translated, it gives CSAIGGNTIYF. The entire variable domain, with the rest obtained from reference TRBV29-1 and TRBJ1-3, is as follows: SAVISQKPSRDICQRGTSLTIQCQVDSQVTMMFWYRQQPGQSLTLIATANQGSEATYESGFVIDKFPISRPNLTFSTLTVSNMSPEDSSIYLCSAIGGNTIYFGEGSWLTVV.

This clonotype has at least ten counts. This rearrangement joins TRBV4-3 to TRBJ1-5; 7 bases are a match to TRBD1. After removal of 5 bases from V and 6 bases from J, the junction contained 7 bases not matched to a gene. The germline V gene has CDR1 LGHNA and CDR2 YSLEER. The CDR3 covers 14 residues. The CDR3 DNA sequence: TGCGCCAGCAGCTACCGACAGGGTGGTCAGCCCCAGCATTTT. Amino acids: CASSYRQGGQPQHF.

CDR3 DNA: TGCAGCGTTTGGGGGACAGGGAGCACAGATACGCAGTATTTT. Amino acid sequence: CSVWGTGSTDTQYF. The J gene is TRBJ2-3, the V gene TRBV29-1, with 9 bases lining up with TRBD1. CDR1 SQVTM and CDR2 ANQGSEA come from the germline V gene. CDR3 length equals 14 residues. V lost 5 bases to trimming and J lost 0 bases; unmatched junction nucleotides: 3.

The gene calls are TRBV18 and TRBJ2-3; D remains unclear. The CDR3 has 12 amino acids. Trimming pared 5 bases from V and 6 bases from J, leaving 9 bases between. The germline V gene has CDR1 KGHSH and CDR2 LQKENI. The CDR3 coding sequence is TGTGCCAGCTCAGCAATACTGGATACGCAGTATTTT. It yields the protein CASSAILDTQYF.

This clonotype was seen a handful of times. CDR3 nucleotides: TGTGCCAGCAGTGCGAGCAGAACTAGGCGCACAGATACGCAGTATTTT. Its protein is CASSASRTRRTDTQYF. V is TRBV6-1 and J is TRBJ2-3, with D perhaps matching TRBD2 (5 bases). The CDR3 is 16 residues long. V was shortened by 4 bases and J by 1 base, with 15 bases between the two germline ends. The germline V gene has CDR1 MNHNS and CDR2 SASEGT.

This clonotype was recorded a few times. This chain joins TRBV12-3 or TRBV12-4 and TRBJ2-3; D possibly uses TRBD1 or TRBD2 (5 bases each). The CDR3 is 14 amino acids. Trimming shortened V by 0 bases and J by 3 bases, and 7 bases separated the two germline ends. CDR3 sequence: CASSLAGETDTQYF. Written as DNA, the CDR3 is TGTGCCAGCAGTTTAGCAGGGGAGACAGATACGCAGTATTTT.

This chain uses TRBV5-1 with TRBJ2-1; D is perhaps TRBD2 (6 bases). The V gene's germline CDR1 is SGHRS and CDR2 YFSETQ. Trimming shortened V by 0 bases and J by 3 bases, and 13 bases separated the two germline ends. The CDR3 length is 16 residues. The CDR3, as DNA: TGCGCCAGCAGCTTGGCGGGGGTCGGAAACTACAATGAGCAGTTCTTC. It encodes CASSLAGVGNYNEQFF.

This clonotype was seen only a few times. The J gene is TRBJ1-4, the V gene TRBV5-1; no clear D. CDR1 SGHRS and CDR2 YFSETQ come from the germline V gene. The ends were cut back, 4 bases at V and 7 bases at J, with 20 bases in the middle. The CDR3 extends over 16 amino acids. The CDR3 coding sequence is TGCGCCAGCAGCCGTACTGGTCCCGGCGAAGGTGAAAAACTGTTTTTT. It specifies CASSRTGPGEGEKLFF.

This clonotype was detected only a few times. The chain has TRBV7-9 and TRBJ1-1; no firm D call. The ends were cut back, 11 bases at V and 0 bases at J, with 13 bases in the middle. Looked up from germline, CDR1 is SEHNR and CDR2 is FQNEAQ (reference sequence). This CDR3 has 13 residues. In nucleotides, the CDR3 is TGTGCCGACCACGGACGGCTGAACACTGAAGCTTTCTTT. This gives the protein CADHGRLNTEAFF. Filled out from reference TRBV7-9 and TRBJ1-1, the complete variable domain reads DTGVSQNPRHKITKRGQNVTFRCDPISEHNRLYWYRQTLGQGPEFLTYFQNEAQLEKSRLLSDRFSAERPKGSFSTLEIQRTEQGDSAMYLCADHGRLNTEAFFGQGTRLTVV.

This clonotype was seen more than once but under ten times. This sequence joins TRBV20-1 and TRBJ1-2; a possible D gene is TRBD1 (6 bases). The CDR3 spans 14 residues. V dropped 6 bases and J dropped 5 bases, with 19 bases sitting between them. Per the germline V gene, CDR1 is DFQATT and CDR2 is SNEGSKA (reference sequence). The CDR3: CSAEMRGRGYGYTF. The CDR3 nucleotides are TGCAGTGCCGAGATGAGAGGGAGGGGGTATGGCTACACCTTC.

This clonotype was counted between two and nine times. CDR3 DNA: TGTGCCAGCAGTTTAGCGCCAATTTCCGGGGGGGGCCGGTGGGAGCAGTACTTC. It translates to CASSLAPISGGGRWEQYF. The genes are TRBV12-3 or TRBV12-4 and TRBJ2-7; TRBD2 aligns across 8 bases. V lost 0 bases and J lost 7; bases outside the gene matches: 17. There are 18 residues in the CDR3.

J is TRBJ2-5 and V is TRBV7-2; D not resolved. The V end lost 1 base, the J end lost 5 bases, and 11 bases lay between the germline ends. CDR3 length: 14 residues. Germline CDR1 is SGHTA and CDR2 is FQGNSA. DNA for the CDR3: TGTGCCAGCAGCTTAGGTGTTTCGGTCGAGACCCAGTACTTC. Translation: CASSLGVSVETQYF. The entire variable domain, with the rest obtained from reference TRBV7-2 and TRBJ2-5, is as follows: GAGVSQSPSNKVTEKGKDVELRCDPISGHTALYWYRQSLGQGLEFLIYFQGNSAPDKSGLPSDRFSAERTGGSVSTLTIQRTQQEDSAVYLCASSLGVSVETQYFGPGTRLLVL.

This clonotype has a handful of counts. CDR3 sequence: CASSLDRRRPLHF. CDR3 coding DNA: TGTGCCAGCAGTTTGGACAGGCGGCGGCCCCTCCACTTT. This chain links TRBV6-5 with TRBJ1-6; 7 positions match TRBD1. Germline loops: CDR1 MNHEY, CDR2 SVGAGI. J lost 13 bases, V lost 4 bases, and 7 bases had no gene match. The CDR3 consists of 13 residues.

This clonotype was seen more than once but under ten times. The rearrangement joins TRBV11-2 to TRBJ2-7; unclear D gene. This CDR3 contains 12 residues. Looked up from germline, CDR1 is SGHAT and CDR2 is FQNNGV. Trimming took off 5 bases at V and 6 bases at J, with 11 bases between the two ends. The CDR3 coding sequence is TGTGCCAGCAGCCATGGACGGCTCGAGCAGTACTTC. It translates to CASSHGRLEQYF.

The rearrangement links TRBV7-2 to TRBJ1-6; possibly TRBD1 for D (6 bases). Between the trimmed V and J ends, which lost 5 bases and 0 bases, there was a span of 11 bases. Germline-derived CDR1 and CDR2 are SGHTA and FQGNSA. The CDR3 has 16 residues. Here the CDR3 DNA reads TGTGCCAGCAGCCAGGGGACGAGCTCCTATAATTCACCCCTCCACTTT. Its protein is CASSQGTSSYNSPLHF.

This clonotype was seen a few times. The chain links TRBV20-1 to TRBJ1-3; D unclear. Germline CDR1 and CDR2: DFQATT and SNEGSKA (reference sequence). V was clipped by 6 bases and J by 0 bases, with 15 bases between them. This CDR3 has 15 residues. CDR3 sequence (DNA): TGCAGTGCGCTCCCTTCGGCGCACTCTGGAAACACCATATATTTT. Protein: CSALPSAHSGNTIYF.

This chain connects TRBV4-1 to TRBJ1-3, with a tentative D call TRBD1 (5 bases). From germline, CDR1 is MGHRA and CDR2 YSYEKL. V was cut by 1 base and J by 0 bases, with 13 bases left in between. The length of the CDR3 is 17 residues. The CDR3 is CASSQVRDATSGNTIYF. DNA of the CDR3: TGCGCCAGCAGCCAAGTGAGGGACGCCACCTCTGGAAACACCATATATTTT.

This clonotype was detected a few times. Mismatch with germline at one junction end may stem from a read error. This chain uses TRBV29-1 with TRBJ1-2; D possibly corresponds to TRBD1 (6 bases). The germline V gene encodes CDR1 SQVTM and CDR2 ANQGSEA. The CDR3 has 9 amino acids. The CDR3 DNA sequence: TGCAGCGTTGACGGACAGCCTCTCTTC. It codes for CSVDGQPLF.

This clonotype was recorded many times. The V call is TRBV29-1, the J call TRBJ2-7, with D perhaps assigned TRBD1 or TRBD2 (5 bases each). The CDR3 is made up of 13 amino acids. V gave up 7 bases and J gave up 2 bases, with 15 bases separating them. The germline CDR1 and CDR2 sequences are SQVTM and ANQGSEA. The CDR3 loop is CSATGYSAYEQYF. CDR3 nucleotides: TGCAGCGCTACAGGTTATAGCGCCTACGAGCAGTACTTC.

This chain joins TRBV2 and TRBJ2-1; no clear D. The germline CDR1 and CDR2 sequences are SNHLY and FYNNEI. The CDR3 runs 14 residues. V lost 10 bases and J 2 bases, leaving 15 bases between the germline ends. CDR3 protein: CATEASAAYNEQFF. For the CDR3, the DNA is TGTGCCACCGAAGCCTCTGCGGCCTACAATGAGCAGTTCTTC.

This clonotype was seen only a few times. This chain uses TRBV18 with TRBJ1-1; D not resolved. CDR1 KGHSH and CDR2 LQKENI come from the germline V gene. CDR3 length: 13 residues. V shed 2 bases and J shed 3 bases, with 7 bases lying between them. The CDR3 region has the DNA TGTGCCAGCTCACCAAGTTTAGACACTGAAGCTTTCTTT. Translated, it gives CASSPSLDTEAFF.